This T cell receptor (beta chain) was captured by sequencing in a study of T-cell memory formation after mild COVID-19. Overall study: The TCR clusters were mostly specific to one donor.

V was clipped by 0 bases and J by 12 bases, with 13 bases between them. The CDR3 covers 13 residues. Germline CDR1 is SGHTS and CDR2 is YDEGEE. TCRdb re-called the 5' RACE reads with MiXCR, one entry per CDR3 protein. The sample consists of some 210,000 distinct CDR3 sequences, 27% of them appearing once. The sequenced sample was PBMCs or a T cell subset sorted from them (not recorded which). The TCR sequence derives from an adult woman who had mild COVID-19 (a few samples of this study predate the infection). Cell type and time point are not known. The V gene is TRBV5-8, the J gene TRBJ2-1; a possible D gene is TRBD2 (5 bases). CDR3 in DNA: TGTGCCAGCAGCTTGGTAGTCGAGAGGGTGCAGTTCTTC. This gives the protein CASSLVVERVQFF.